What follows are 10 T cell receptor beta chains derived from one specimen sequenced in a study of post-analysis software for immune sequencing data. Study-wide findings and caveats: TRBV segments more frequent in patients than in controls numbered roughly 5 and included TRBV5-6, TRBV5-1 and TRBV20-1.

For these TCRs, the target antigens are not known. Unique molecular identifiers were built into the TCR beta cDNA libraries. Using its own MiXCR run on the PCR reads, TCRdb lists one record per CDR3 protein. In the table there are roughly 650,000 distinct CDR3 sequences, roughly three fifths of which are singletons. The specimen sequenced was blood. The receptors originated from a girl aged 2 to 10 with multiple sclerosis.

The chain has TRBV30 and TRBJ1-1; TRBD1 agrees at 7 bases. The germline V gene encodes CDR1 GTSNPN and CDR2 SVGIG (reference sequence). This CDR3 has 14 amino acids. Trimming removed 0 bases from V and 4 bases from J; junction bases left unmatched: 5. CDR3 amino acids: CAWSVRPGGTEAFF. The CDR3 DNA is TGTGCCTGGAGTGTACGGCCAGGGGGCACTGAAGCTTTCTTT.

A note on this clonotype: At one end the junction does not follow the germline gene, possibly because of a read error. The rearrangement uses TRBV5-6 and TRBJ2-3, with a possible D match to TRBD2 (5 bases). The germline CDR1 and CDR2 sequences are SGHDT and YYEEEE. The CDR3 is made up of 11 amino acids. The CDR3 nucleotides are TGTACCAGCGGCGACGGAGATACGCAGTATTTT. Protein product: CTSGDGDTQYF.

The chain employs TRBV12-3 or TRBV12-4 and TRBJ2-2; no clear D gene. The CDR3 sequence is 16 residues long. V shed 8 bases and J shed 0 bases, with 16 bases lying between them. CDR3 nucleotides: TGTGCCAGCGCCCGAAATCGGGTGGCGAACACCGGGGAGCTGTTTTTT. It codes for CASARNRVANTGELFF.

The V call is TRBV15, the J call TRBJ2-5; unclear D gene. The ends were cut back, 1 base at V and 2 bases at J, with 20 bases in the middle. This CDR3 comprises 18 residues. Germline lookup yields CDR1 LNHNV and CDR2 YYDKDF (reference sequence). The CDR3 nucleotides are TGTGCCACCAGCAGAGTTGGATCTTTCACGATTGCTCAAGAGACCCAGTACTTC. It is translated as CATSRVGSFTIAQETQYF.

This clonotype has a handful of counts. This sequence joins TRBV11-2 and TRBJ2-1; tentative D call: TRBD1 (7 bases). The CDR3 totals 14 residues. V lost 4 bases, J lost 8 bases, and 15 bases lay in between. Germline V gene data show CDR1 as SGHAT and CDR2 as FQNNGV. The CDR3 DNA is TGTGCCAGCAGCTCGGTGACAGGGAGGCATGAGCAGTTCTTC. It yields the protein CASSSVTGRHEQFF. Looking up the rest from reference TRBV11-2 and TRBJ2-1 gives the full variable domain: EAGVAQSPRYKIIEKRQSVAFWCNPISGHATLYWYQQILGQGPKLLIQFQNNGVVDDSQLPKDRFSAERLKGVDSTLKIQPAKLEDSAVYLCASSSVTGRHEQFFGPGTRLTVL.

CDR3 sequence: CASSQVVLAEKNIQYF. As DNA, the CDR3 is TGCGCCAGCAGCCAAGTAGTACTAGCGGAAAAAAACATTCAGTACTTC. The V call is TRBV4-1, the J call TRBJ2-4, with 8 bases matching TRBD2. CDR3 size: 16 residues. The ends lost 1 base at V and 4 bases at J; junction bases unmatched: 6. Germline V gives CDR1 MGHRA, CDR2 YSYEKL.

Points on this clonotype: Sequence at one end of the junction differs from germline and may be a read error. V and J are TRBV7-9 and TRBJ2-4; 7 bases match TRBD1. CDR1 is SEHNR and CDR2 is FQNEAQ in the germline V gene (reference sequence). The CDR3 spans 15 residues. The CDR3 nucleotides are TGTGCCGGCAGCCCACAAAACAGGGGCCAAAACATTCAGTACTTC. Protein product: CAGSPQNRGQNIQYF.

V is TRBV7-2 and J is TRBJ2-3, with a tentative D call TRBD1 (6 bases). There are 17 residues in the CDR3. Trimming removed 1 base at V and 0 bases at J, with 14 bases between. Germline V gives CDR1 SGHTA, CDR2 FQGNSA. CDR3 nucleotides: TGTGCCAGCAGCTTAGGGGGGACACGGCTTAGCACAGATACGCAGTATTTT. Its translation: CASSLGGTRLSTDTQYF.

CDR3 in amino acids: CASSQEGGHGGAVNTEAFF. The DNA for the CDR3 is TGTGCCAGCAGCCAAGAAGGGGGCCATGGGGGGGCGGTGAACACTGAAGCTTTCTTT. This chain links TRBV3-1 with TRBJ1-1; 7 nucleotides match TRBD1. This CDR3 has 19 amino acids. V lost 0 bases, J lost 0 bases, and 13 bases stayed unmatched. From germline, CDR1 is LGHDT and CDR2 YNNKEL (reference sequence). The entire variable domain, with the rest obtained from reference TRBV3-1 and TRBJ1-1, is as follows: DTAVSQTPKYLVTQMGNDKSIKCEQNLGHDTMYWYKQDSKKFLKIMFSYNNKELIINETVPNRFSPKSPDKAHLNLHINSLELGDSAVYFCASSQEGGHGGAVNTEAFFGQGTRLTVV.

The chain joins TRBV5-1 to TRBJ2-7; D is ambiguous. V lost 0 bases and J lost 5, with 12 bases in between. The CDR3 is made up of 14 amino acids. Germline values: CDR1 SGHRS, CDR2 YFSETQ. The CDR3 DNA reads as TGCGCCAGCAGCTTGGGGGCGGTGATCGACGAGCAGTACTTC. The encoded protein is CASSLGAVIDEQYF. Supplemented by reference TRBV5-1 and TRBJ2-7, the full variable domain reads KAGVTQTPRYLIKTRGQQVTLSCSPISGHRSVSWYQQTPGQGLQFLFEYFSETQRNKGNFPGRFSGRQFSNSRSEMNVSTLELGDSALYLCASSLGAVIDEQYFGPGTRLTVT.